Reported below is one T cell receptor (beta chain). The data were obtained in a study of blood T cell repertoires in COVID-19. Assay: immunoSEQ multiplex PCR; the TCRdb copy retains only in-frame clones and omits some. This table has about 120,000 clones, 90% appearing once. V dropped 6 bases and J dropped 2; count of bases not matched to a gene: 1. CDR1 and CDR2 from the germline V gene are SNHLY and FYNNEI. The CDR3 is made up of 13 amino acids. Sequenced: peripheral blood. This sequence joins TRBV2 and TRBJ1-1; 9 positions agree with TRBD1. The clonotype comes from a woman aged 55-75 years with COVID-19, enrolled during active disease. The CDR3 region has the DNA TGTGCCAGCAGGGGACAGGGCAACACTGAAGCTTTCTTT. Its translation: CASRGQGNTEAFF.